The 15 T cell receptor beta chains listed next were all sequenced from one sample in a study of beta chain features in type 1 diabetes (dated by TCRdb to 2017 to 2018). The protocol used for the library was the immunoSEQ multiplex PCR assay. The High Capacity cDNA Reverse Transcription Kit was used to reverse transcribe all of the isolated RNA, meaning that expressed TCRB transcripts were what got sequenced. Here the immuneACCESS table is served through TCRdb, limited to in-frame sequences with V and J called. Missing clones are a known gap in these copies; in checked studies unresolved V genes cover under half, and the rest lacks a known reason. For this sample there are hundreds of thousands of clones; approximately 30% appear just once. The ten biggest clones cover around 0.065% of the sample. Source material: naive CD4+ T cells from blood. The label giving this sample's cell subset or site can be read as: true naive CD4+ T cells. These receptor sequences come from a man aged 18 to 30 in good health.

A few counts support this clone. The V and J genes are TRBV7-3 and TRBJ2-7; D may match TRBD1 or TRBD2 (5 bases each). CDR3 length: 14 residues. V was clipped by 8 bases and J by 5 bases, with 19 bases between them. Germline V gene lookup returns CDR1 SGHTA and CDR2 FQGTGA. CDR3: CASPNEGLGNEQYF. The CDR3 DNA follows: TGTGCCAGCCCCAACGAGGGGCTGGGGAACGAGCAGTACTTC.

In DNA, the CDR3 is TGTGCCAGCAGCTTGTTTACAGGGGGCACAGATACGCAGTATTTT. Amino acid sequence: CASSLFTGGTDTQYF. The chain employs TRBV5-5 and TRBJ2-3, with TRBD1 matching over 7 bases. The J segment lost 1 base and the V segment lost 1 base, leaving 3 bases of the junction unmatched. This CDR3 has 15 residues. In germline, CDR1 is SGHKS, CDR2 YYEKEE (reference sequence).

This clone was seen more than once but under ten times. V usage is TRBV7-9 and J usage is TRBJ2-2, with D possibly being TRBD2 (6 bases). The germline V gene has CDR1 SEHNR and CDR2 FQNEAQ (reference sequence). Trimming left V 7 bases short and J 5 bases short, with 17 bases between. This CDR3 contains 15 residues. DNA for the CDR3: TGTGCCAGCAACATCCCGGGGGTTGTAACCGGGGAGCTGTTTTTT. It specifies CASNIPGVVTGELFF. The full variable domain, rest sourced from reference TRBV7-9 and TRBJ2-2, is DTGVSQNPRHKITKRGQNVTFRCDPISEHNRLYWYRQTLGQGPEFLTYFQNEAQLEKSRLLSDRFSAERPKGSFSTLEIQRTEQGDSAMYLCASNIPGVVTGELFFGEGSRLTVL.

This rearrangement joins TRBV4-1 to TRBJ2-1, with 8 bases aligning to TRBD2. Germline CDR1 is MGHRA and CDR2 is YSYEKL. The CDR3 is made up of 14 amino acids. The V and J ends lost 3 bases and 9 bases, in that order; junction bases with no gene match: 7. The CDR3 DNA is TGCGCCAGCAGCCAGTATGAGCGGGAGCTTGAGCAGTTCTTC. This encodes CASSQYERELEQFF.

The chain has TRBV4-2 and TRBJ2-1; weak D call: TRBD2 (6 bases). Trimming pared 1 base from V and 4 bases from J, leaving 11 bases between. The CDR3 covers 15 residues. Looked up from germline, CDR1 is LGHNA and CDR2 is YNFKEQ. The CDR3 reads CASSQGVGTYNEQFF. The CDR3 coding sequence is TGTGCCAGCAGCCAAGGGGTTGGGACTTACAATGAGCAGTTCTTC.

This chain uses TRBV6-6 with TRBJ2-5; D perhaps matches TRBD1 (6 bases). From germline, CDR1 is MNHNY and CDR2 SVGAGI (reference sequence). The V end lost 7 bases, the J end lost 3 bases, and 6 bases lay between the germline ends. The CDR3 is made up of 11 amino acids. CDR3 in DNA: TGTGCCAGCAAGGGGGAAGAGACCCAGTACTTC. It yields the protein CASKGEETQYF.

This clone was found a few times. The chain uses TRBV30 and TRBJ1-2; no clear D gene. Per germline, CDR1 GTSNPN and CDR2 SVGIG (reference sequence). Trimming pared 7 bases from V and 4 bases from J, leaving 13 bases between. The CDR3 contains 12 residues. CDR3 in DNA: TGTGCCTTAAAAAGGGAAATCTATGGCTACACCTTC. Protein sequence: CALKREIYGYTF.

This clone was detected a few times. DNA for the CDR3: TGTGCCAGCAGCACGACTAGCGGTCCCTACAATGAGCAGTTCTTC. This gives the protein CASSTTSGPYNEQFF. J is TRBJ2-1 and V is TRBV9, with TRBD2 matching 9 bases. The CDR3 totals 15 residues. Germline V gives CDR1 SGDLS, CDR2 YYNGEE. V lost 4 bases, J lost 2 bases, and 4 bases stayed unmatched. Full variable domain (outside the CDR3, taken from reference TRBV9 and TRBJ2-1): DSGVTQTPKHLITATGQRVTLRCSPRSGDLSVYWYQQSLDQGLQFLIQYYNGEERAKGNILERFSAQQFPDLHSELNLSSLELGDSALYFCASSTTSGPYNEQFFGPGTRLTVL.

This clone was detected a few times. This rearrangement joins TRBV7-8 to TRBJ2-5; 7 positions agree with TRBD2. Per the germline V gene, CDR1 is SGHVS and CDR2 is FQNEAQ. Germline trimming cut 9 bases from V and 5 bases from J; bases unmatched to any gene: 9. The CDR3 length is 13 residues. The CDR3 nucleotides read TGTGCCAGTGCTGGCGGGAGCACGGAGACCCAGTACTTC. It translates to CASAGGSTETQYF.

This clone came up a few times. The rearrangement joins TRBV10-3 to TRBJ2-5; D call uncertain. Trimming took off 3 bases at V and 6 bases at J, with 11 bases between the two ends. The CDR3 is 13 residues long. Germline assignment: CDR1 ENHRY and CDR2 SYGVKD. The CDR3 loop reads CAISEWEMKTQYF. The CDR3, as DNA: TGTGCCATCAGTGAATGGGAAATGAAGACCCAGTACTTC.

This chain links TRBV29-1 with TRBJ1-1, with no clear D. This CDR3 is built from 13 residues. Between the trimmed V and J ends, which lost 1 base and 0 bases, there was a span of 6 bases. Germline CDR1 reads SQVTM; CDR2 reads ANQGSEA. CDR3 nucleotide sequence: TGCAGCGTTGAAGCTTCACTGAACACTGAAGCTTTCTTT. As protein: CSVEASLNTEAFF.

The chain joins TRBV14 to TRBJ2-7, with a tentative D call TRBD2 (5 bases). Looked up from germline, CDR1 is SGHDN and CDR2 is FVKESK. CDR3 length equals 12 residues. The V gene lost 0 bases and the J gene lost 8 bases, with 8 bases spanning the gap. CDR3 DNA: TGTGCCAGCAGCCAAGATCGAGGGCAGCAGTACTTC. Amino acid sequence: CASSQDRGQQYF.

The J gene is TRBJ2-1, the V gene TRBV7-9; TRBD2 aligns across 12 bases. Looked up from germline, CDR1 is SEHNR and CDR2 is FQNEAQ (reference sequence). The CDR3 has 16 residues. J lost 8 bases, V lost 3 bases, and 8 bases had no gene match. CDR3 sequence: CASSLTSGRIGHEQFF. CDR3 DNA: TGTGCCAGCAGCTTGACTAGCGGGAGAATCGGACATGAGCAGTTCTTC.

The chain recombines TRBV29-1 with TRBJ2-4, with D possibly being TRBD1 or TRBD2 (7 bases each). Germline V lookup: CDR1 SQVTM, CDR2 ANQGSEA. The V end was cut by 6 bases, the J end by 8 bases, with 14 bases between. The CDR3 runs 12 residues. The CDR3 reads CSVRQGGDIQYF. CDR3 DNA: TGCAGCGTCCGACAGGGAGGGGACATTCAGTACTTC.

V and J are TRBV2 and TRBJ2-1; 10 nucleotides align to TRBD2. The CDR3 has 13 residues. CDR1 is SNHLY, CDR2 FYNNEI, per germline. V shed 7 bases, J shed 4 bases, and the junction held 1 base outside the gene matches. CDR3 in amino acids: CASIAGGYNEQFF. CDR3 in DNA: TGTGCCAGCATAGCGGGGGGTTACAATGAGCAGTTCTTC.